This T cell receptor beta chain was found in a study of cytomegalovirus exposure and HLA in healthy donors. The study's findings and limits: There were some public TCRs occurring in many donors, but most TCR sequences were rare. The analysis excluded some indistinguishable V segments, including TRBV6-2 and TRBV6-3.

Amplification used 60 Vbeta primers and 13 Jbeta primers. Original data processing: A follow-up analysis tallied approximately 85 million unique TCR beta chains, roughly 11 million shared. Clones were sequenced by immunoSEQ multiplex PCR, and TCRdb holds only the in-frame ones, with some missing. V, J and clone size are taken as reported in that table, and D and trimming were inferred from the DNA itself. The sample has around 160,000 clones, roughly 88% seen once. On this clone: What it binds is not known.

Germline CDR1 is SGHDT and CDR2 is YYEEEE. V was clipped by 5 bases and J by 4 bases, with 15 bases between them. CDR3 size: 15 residues. The origin of this receptor is a woman between 18 and 29 years old in good health and CMV-seronegative. Source material: PBMCs. The rearrangement joins TRBV5-6 to TRBJ2-2, with D tentatively TRBD1 (5 bases). CDR3 sequence reads: CASRTQRQRTGELFF. DNA of the CDR3: TGTGCCAGCAGAACCCAGAGACAGCGCACCGGGGAGCTGTTTTTT.